A single TCR beta chain is shown here with its context. This entry belongs to a study of blood T cell repertoires in COVID-19. Turning to the study itself: Whether acute or convalescent, the COVID-19 samples came from the United States, Italy and Spain. From T cells, B-cell-depleted T cells, or PBMCs came the material, which was cDNA or gDNA.

Source study methods: Reference gene primers were amplified, and this amplification served to estimate nucleated cell counts. Clones were sequenced by immunoSEQ multiplex PCR, and TCRdb holds only the in-frame ones, with some missing. The DNA gave D and trimming, while V, J and clone size come from that table. The table lists over 60,000 clones, approximately 77% of them singletons. The V segment lost 5 bases and the J segment 7 bases; nucleotides outside the gene matches: 7. The CDR3 is made up of 14 amino acids. The germline V gene has CDR1 MDHEN and CDR2 SYDVKM. The source is a human donor in a cohort sampled during active COVID-19. Sequences were obtained from peripheral blood. This chain connects TRBV28 to TRBJ1-1, with 10 bases lining up with TRBD1. The CDR3: CASSPRQGAFEAFF. DNA for the CDR3: TGTGCCAGCAGTCCCCGACAGGGGGCTTTTGAAGCTTTCTTT.